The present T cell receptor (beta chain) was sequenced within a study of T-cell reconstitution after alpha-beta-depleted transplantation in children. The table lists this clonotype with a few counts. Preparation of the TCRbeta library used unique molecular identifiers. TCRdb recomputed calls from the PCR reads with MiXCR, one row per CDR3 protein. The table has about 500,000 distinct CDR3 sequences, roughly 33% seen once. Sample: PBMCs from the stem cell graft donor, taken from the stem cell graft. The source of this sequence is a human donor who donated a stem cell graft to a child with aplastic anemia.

CDR3 sequence reads: CASSVRDGYGYTF. For the CDR3, the DNA is TGCGCCAGCAGCGTACGGGACGGCTATGGCTACACCTTC. The V gene is TRBV5-1, the J gene TRBJ1-2; tentatively, D is TRBD1 (5 bases). CDR1 and CDR2 from the germline V gene are SGHRS and YFSETQ. The CDR3 contains 13 residues. V lost 4 bases and J 4 bases, leaving 11 bases between the germline ends. Together with reference TRBV5-1 and TRBJ1-2, the CDR3 gives the full variable domain: KAGVTQTPRYLIKTRGQQVTLSCSPISGHRSVSWYQQTPGQGLQFLFEYFSETQRNKGNFPGRFSGRQFSNSRSEMNVSTLELGDSALYLCASSVRDGYGYTFGSGTRLTVV.